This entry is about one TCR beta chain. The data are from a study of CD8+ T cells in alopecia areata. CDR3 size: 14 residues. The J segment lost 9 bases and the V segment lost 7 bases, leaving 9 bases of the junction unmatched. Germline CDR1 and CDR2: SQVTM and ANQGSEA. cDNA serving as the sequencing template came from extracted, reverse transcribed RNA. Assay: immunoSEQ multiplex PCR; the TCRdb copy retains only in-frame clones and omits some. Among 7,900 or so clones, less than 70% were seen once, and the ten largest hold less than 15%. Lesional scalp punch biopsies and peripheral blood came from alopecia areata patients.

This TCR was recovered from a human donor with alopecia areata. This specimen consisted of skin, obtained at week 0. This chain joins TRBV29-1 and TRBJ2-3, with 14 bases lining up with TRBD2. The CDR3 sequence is CSAKTSGRVGTQYF. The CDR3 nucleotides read TGCAGCGCAAAGACTAGCGGGAGGGTCGGGACGCAGTATTTT.